One sample yielded the 19 T cell receptor beta chains listed below, sequenced in a study of blood T cell repertoires in COVID-19 (dated by TCRdb to the early 2020s). Libraries were prepared through the immunoSEQ multiplex PCR assay. TCRdb provides this immuneACCESS table in a form limited to in-frame rearrangements. Some clones are lacking; in checked studies, under half of them reflect an unresolved V gene, and why the rest are absent is not known. Across this sample there are under 80,000 clones, with 85% seen only once. Clones ranked in the top ten supply roughly 5.7% of the sample. Sequenced material: peripheral blood. Source of these receptors: a man in his 70s with acute or convalescent COVID-19.

This chain connects TRBV2 to TRBJ2-2; tentative D call: TRBD1 (5 bases). V was pared by 10 bases and J by 1 base, with 10 bases between. The CDR3 spans 13 residues. Germline V lookup: CDR1 SNHLY, CDR2 FYNNEI. The CDR3 DNA is TGTGCCACTGGGGCAGGGAACACCGGGGAGCTGTTTTTT. Translating gives CATGAGNTGELFF.

This clone was seen only a few times. The CDR3: CASSLAGGYGNQPQHF. Here the CDR3 DNA reads TGTGCCAGCAGCTTGGCAGGGGGGTACGGCAATCAGCCCCAGCATTTT. This sequence joins TRBV5-6 and TRBJ1-5; 7 bases are a match to TRBD1. Trimming at V came to 0 bases and at J to 2 bases, leaving 5 bases not matched to a gene. The germline gives CDR1 SGHDT, CDR2 YYEEEE. This CDR3 region has 16 residues.

In this sample, this clone turned up once. This chain connects TRBV27 to TRBJ1-5; D remains unclear. Trimming shortened V by 0 bases and J by 5 bases, and 5 bases separated the two germline ends. Germline CDR1 is MNHEY and CDR2 is SMNVEV (reference sequence). This CDR3 is 13 amino acids long. CDR3 bases: TGTGCCAGCAGTTTATCCAGGTATCAGCCCCAGCATTTT. Its protein is CASSLSRYQPQHF.

The chain uses TRBV11-2 and TRBJ2-4; tentatively, D is TRBD1 (6 bases). The CDR3 runs to 14 residues. Germline CDR1 reads SGHAT; CDR2 reads FQNNGV. Trimming stripped 7 bases from V and 0 bases from J, with 10 bases between. The CDR3 loop reads CASTQGIAKNIQYF. The CDR3 region has the DNA TGTGCCAGCACACAGGGTATAGCCAAAAACATTCAGTACTTC.

The chain employs TRBV29-1 and TRBJ2-7; TRBD1 agrees at 8 bases. V lost 4 bases, J lost 6 bases, and 2 bases stayed unmatched. This CDR3 is built from 11 residues. Per the germline V gene, CDR1 is SQVTM and CDR2 is ANQGSEA. DNA for the CDR3: TGCAGCGTTGGAGACAGGGGCGAGCAGTACTTC. It codes for CSVGDRGEQYF.

This clone was seen a few times. This sequence joins TRBV5-1 and TRBJ2-2, with no clear D. Per the germline V gene, CDR1 is SGHRS and CDR2 is YFSETQ. The CDR3 loop spans 14 amino acids. V was pared by 3 bases and J by 7 bases, with 13 bases between. CDR3 DNA: TGCGCCAGCAGCTCCCCTAACGTCCACGGGGAGCTGTTTTTT. Translated, it gives CASSSPNVHGELFF.

The gene calls are TRBV6-2 or TRBV6-3 and TRBJ2-1; 7 nucleotides match TRBD1. The V and J ends lost 6 bases and 4 bases, in that order; junction bases with no gene match: 3. The CDR3 has 13 amino acids. Germline CDR1 and CDR2: MNHEY and SVGEGT. CDR3 sequence: CASSRDSYNEQFF. CDR3 bases: TGTGCCAGCAGCCGGGACAGTTACAATGAGCAGTTCTTC.

V is TRBV6-5 and J is TRBJ1-4; D is unresolved. Trimming cost V 5 bases and J 4 bases, with 5 bases left between them. This CDR3 has 12 residues. Germline V gene lookup returns CDR1 MNHEY and CDR2 SVGAGI. CDR3 nucleotide sequence: TGTGCCAGCAGTCGGTATAATGAAAAACTGTTTTTT. Protein product: CASSRYNEKLFF.

The rearrangement uses TRBV10-3 and TRBJ1-2, with a weak D call TRBD1 (6 bases). Germline values: CDR1 ENHRY, CDR2 SYGVKD. The CDR3 has 13 residues. With 3 bases removed from V and 3 bases from J, the gap between germline ends came to 8 bases. The CDR3 DNA reads as TGTGCCATCAGTGACAGGGGTGACTATGGCTACACCTTC. Translating gives CAISDRGDYGYTF.

The V call is TRBV27, the J call TRBJ1-4; D is undetermined. Trimming pared 0 bases from V and 8 bases from J, leaving 13 bases between. This CDR3 comprises 15 residues. Germline V gene lookup returns CDR1 MNHEY and CDR2 SMNVEV (reference sequence). CDR3 coding DNA: TGTGCCAGCAGTTTATCCCGCCCCGGTTGGGAAAAACTGTTTTTT. Its protein is CASSLSRPGWEKLFF.

V gene TRBV6-1 combines with J gene TRBJ2-1, with no clear D. There are 16 residues in the CDR3. Germline CDR1 is MNHNS and CDR2 is SASEGT. The germline V and J ends were trimmed by 2 bases and 7 bases, with 18 bases remaining between them. CDR3 residues: CASSETPRLTWNEQFF. As DNA, the CDR3 is TGTGCCAGCAGTGAAACCCCCAGGCTGACGTGGAATGAGCAGTTCTTC.

The chain is built from TRBV15 and TRBJ1-3; TRBD1 might be the D (5 bases). The V gene's germline CDR1 is LNHNV and CDR2 YYDKDF (reference sequence). With 2 bases removed from V and 0 bases from J, the gap between germline ends came to 11 bases. CDR3 length equals 16 residues. The CDR3 DNA follows: TGTGCCACCAGCAGATTCAGGGAGGTCTCTGGAAACACCATATATTTT. Its translation is CATSRFREVSGNTIYF. Full variable domain (remainder filled in from reference TRBV15 and TRBJ1-3): DAMVIQNPRYQVTQFGKPVTLSCSQTLNHNVMYWYQQKSSQAPKLLFHYYDKDFNNEADTPDNFQSRRPNTSFCFLDIRSPGLGDTAMYLCATSRFREVSGNTIYFGEGSWLTVV.

The rearrangement links TRBV5-6 to TRBJ2-1; TRBD2 is a possible D gene (6 bases). CDR3 length: 13 residues. V was cut by 5 bases and J by 5 bases, with 11 bases left in between. The germline CDR1 and CDR2 sequences are SGHDT and YYEEEE. The CDR3 loop is CASRRGQDNEQFF. CDR3 bases: TGTGCCAGCAGGCGGGGCCAGGACAATGAGCAGTTCTTC.

This chain joins TRBV4-2 and TRBJ1-1; D is perhaps TRBD1 (5 bases). The CDR3 totals 14 residues. Germline-derived CDR1 and CDR2 are LGHNA and YNFKEQ. The V end lost 2 bases, the J end lost 4 bases, and 11 bases lay between the germline ends. The chain's CDR3 is CASSQQGGGTEAFF. The CDR3 DNA reads TGTGCCAGCAGCCAACAGGGAGGCGGCACTGAAGCTTTCTTT.

The V call is TRBV5-1, the J call TRBJ1-2, with D perhaps matching TRBD1 (6 bases). The CDR3 runs 15 residues. Germline CDR1 SGHRS, CDR2 YFSETQ. V lost 4 bases and J 4 bases, leaving 17 bases between the germline ends. CDR3 protein: CASSARGASGYGYTF. CDR3 coding DNA: TGCGCCAGCAGCGCCCGGGGGGCGAGCGGCTATGGCTACACCTTC.

There are a few counts of this clone. V gene TRBV18 combines with J gene TRBJ1-5; 9 bases fit TRBD1. CDR3 length: 16 residues. J gave up 4 bases and V 3 bases, and 7 bases lay outside the gene matches. Germline V CDR1 and CDR2: KGHSH, LQKENI. The CDR3 region has the DNA TGTGCCAGCTCACCTTCTGGGACAGGGCTAAATCAGCCCCAGCATTTT. Its protein product is CASSPSGTGLNQPQHF.

In its sample, this clone was seen a few times. This sample includes further DNA sequences coding for the same CDR3. The chain links TRBV4-2 to TRBJ2-7, with 9 bases aligning to TRBD1. The V gene end was trimmed by 0 bases and the J gene end by 4 bases; junction bases not matched to a gene: 1. CDR3 length equals 14 residues. Germline loops: CDR1 LGHNA, CDR2 YNFKEQ. This CDR3 is CASSQEDRGYEQYF. DNA for the CDR3: TGTGCCAGCAGCCAAGAGGACAGGGGATACGAGCAGTACTTC.

CDR3 coding DNA: TGTGCCAGCTCACTGGGACAGGGGAGCAATCAGCCCCAGCATTTT. Amino acid sequence: CASSLGQGSNQPQHF. This chain connects TRBV18 to TRBJ1-5; 10 positions match TRBD1. In germline, CDR1 is KGHSH, CDR2 LQKENI. J was trimmed by 1 base and V by 4 bases; bases with no gene match: 1. The CDR3 loop spans 15 amino acids. Full variable domain (missing parts from reference TRBV18 and TRBJ1-5): NAGVMQNPRHLVRRRGQEARLRCSPMKGHSHVYWYRQLPEEGLKFMVYLQKENIIDESGMPKERFSAEFPKEGPSILRIQQVVRGDSAAYFCASSLGQGSNQPQHFGDGTRLSIL.

This clone was recorded at least ten times. The chain has TRBV18 and TRBJ1-1; D is perhaps TRBD1 (6 bases). The CDR3 sequence is 13 residues long. V lost 6 bases, J lost 6 bases, and 14 bases lay in between. CDR1 and CDR2 from the germline V gene are KGHSH and LQKENI. CDR3 sequence (DNA): TGTGCCAGCTCGTCCACAGGGATAGCTGAAGCTTTCTTT. It is translated as CASSSTGIAEAFF. Full variable domain (outside the CDR3, taken from reference TRBV18 and TRBJ1-1): NAGVMQNPRHLVRRRGQEARLRCSPMKGHSHVYWYRQLPEEGLKFMVYLQKENIIDESGMPKERFSAEFPKEGPSILRIQQVVRGDSAAYFCASSSTGIAEAFFGQGTRLTVV.